Each of the 27 T cell receptor beta chains below was sequenced from the same sample in a study of blood T cell repertoires in COVID-19. Assay used: immunoSEQ multiplex PCR; TCRdb lists only in-frame clones, some missing. The sample consists of about 47,000 clones, about 90% of them appearing once. The sample comprised peripheral blood. All receptors come from a human donor with active COVID-19. The donor label of this sample is uncertain.

This chain uses TRBV5-1 with TRBJ1-3; D is uncertain. CDR1 and CDR2 (germline): SGHRS, YFSETQ. The CDR3 spans 15 residues. Trimming removed 4 bases from V and 6 bases from J, with 17 bases in between. The CDR3 loop reads CASSLDYRSANTIYF. In DNA form, the CDR3 reads TGCGCCAGCAGCCTAGATTATAGATCGGCAAACACCATATATTTT. Drawing the rest from reference TRBV5-1 and TRBJ1-3, the complete variable domain is KAGVTQTPRYLIKTRGQQVTLSCSPISGHRSVSWYQQTPGQGLQFLFEYFSETQRNKGNFPGRFSGRQFSNSRSEMNVSTLELGDSALYLCASSLDYRSANTIYFGEGSWLTVV.

The chain joins TRBV11-2 to TRBJ2-1; D remains ambiguous. CDR1 SGHAT and CDR2 FQNNGV come from the germline V gene. V was trimmed by 2 bases and J by 4 bases, leaving 12 bases between them. The CDR3 has 15 amino acids. The CDR3 nucleotides read TGTGCCAGCAGCTTACCTTTTCGGCGGTACAATGAGCAGTTCTTC. This translates into CASSLPFRRYNEQFF. Filled out from reference TRBV11-2 and TRBJ2-1, the complete variable domain reads EAGVAQSPRYKIIEKRQSVAFWCNPISGHATLYWYQQILGQGPKLLIQFQNNGVVDDSQLPKDRFSAERLKGVDSTLKIQPAKLEDSAVYLCASSLPFRRYNEQFFGPGTRLTVL.

About this clone: Germline and junction disagree at one end, which may indicate a read error. CDR3 sequence: CASSLRTHPGETQYF. CDR3 bases: TGTGCTAGCAGCCTCAGGACTCACCCGGGGGAGACCCAGTACTTC. V gene TRBV7-7 combines with J gene TRBJ2-5; perhaps TRBD2 as D (5 bases). The CDR3 runs 15 residues. Germline CDR1 and CDR2: SSHAT and FNYEAQ (reference sequence).

This sequence joins TRBV5-8 and TRBJ2-1; 7 positions agree with TRBD2. The J segment lost 6 bases and the V segment lost 7 bases, leaving 7 bases of the junction unmatched. The CDR3 covers 13 residues. CDR1 is SGHTS and CDR2 is YDEGEE in the germline V gene. The CDR3 spells CASDLGGSNEQFF. As DNA, the CDR3 is TGTGCCAGCGATTTGGGCGGGAGCAATGAGCAGTTCTTC.

The chain is built from TRBV2 and TRBJ2-7; 8 bases line up with TRBD1. The length of the CDR3 is 13 residues. Germline values: CDR1 SNHLY, CDR2 FYNNEI. J gave up 4 bases and V 5 bases, and 4 bases lay outside the gene matches. The CDR3 loop reads CASSLDRVYEQYF. CDR3 bases: TGTGCCAGCAGTTTGGACAGGGTTTACGAGCAGTACTTC.

The rearrangement links TRBV5-6 to TRBJ1-5; TRBD1 might be the D (5 bases). Germline values: CDR1 SGHDT, CDR2 YYEEEE. There are 13 residues in the CDR3. The V and J ends lost 3 bases and 3 bases respectively, with 7 bases between them. The CDR3 region has the DNA TGTGCCAGCAGCTCAGGGCCCAATCAGCCCCAGCATTTT. It specifies CASSSGPNQPQHF.

The chain couples TRBV7-2 to TRBJ2-7, with TRBD1 identical over 7 bases. Germline loops: CDR1 SGHTA, CDR2 FQGNSA. V gave up 5 bases and J gave up 0 bases; unmatched junction bases: 7. The CDR3 sequence is 15 residues long. CDR3 sequence (DNA): TGTGCCAGCAGCCCGCAACAGGGGAACTCCTACGAGCAGTACTTC. It translates to CASSPQQGNSYEQYF.

This clone has only one observation. The chain couples TRBV5-1 to TRBJ2-5; 7 bases map to TRBD1. This CDR3 comprises 15 residues. V lost 1 base, J lost 3 bases, and 6 bases stayed unmatched. Germline V gives CDR1 SGHRS, CDR2 YFSETQ. The CDR3 sequence: CASSLSHRGEETQYF. CDR3 bases: TGCGCCAGCAGCTTGAGTCACAGGGGCGAAGAGACCCAGTACTTC.

This clone was detected only once. The rearrangement uses TRBV7-3 and TRBJ2-3; 8 bases match TRBD2. The CDR3 runs 17 residues. In germline, CDR1 is SGHTA, CDR2 FQGTGA. V lost 1 base and J lost 0; bases outside the gene matches: 6. The CDR3 DNA sequence: TGTGCCAGCAGCTTAAAAGGCCTAGCGGGCAGCACAGATACGCAGTATTTT. Amino acids: CASSLKGLAGSTDTQYF. Filled out from reference TRBV7-3 and TRBJ2-3, the complete variable domain reads GAGVSQTPSNKVTEKGKYVELRCDPISGHTALYWYRQSLGQGPEFLIYFQGTGAADDSGLPNDRFFAVRPEGSVSTLKIQRTERGDSAVYLCASSLKGLAGSTDTQYFGPGTRLTVL.

This clone was detected once. The chain combines TRBV7-2 with TRBJ2-7, with 8 bases aligning to TRBD1. V lost 2 bases and J lost 7; bases outside the gene matches: 4. Germline lookup yields CDR1 SGHTA and CDR2 FQGNSA. This CDR3 contains 13 residues. The CDR3 DNA reads TGTGCCAGCAGCTTATGGACAGGGTTTGAGCAGTACTTC. Residues: CASSLWTGFEQYF. The variable domain in full, with the rest retrieved from reference TRBV7-2 and TRBJ2-7, is GAGVSQSPSNKVTEKGKDVELRCDPISGHTALYWYRQSLGQGLEFLIYFQGNSAPDKSGLPSDRFSAERTGGSVSTLTIQRTQQEDSAVYLCASSLWTGFEQYFGPGTRLTVT.

Only one count was recorded for this clone. The rearrangement joins TRBV9 to TRBJ2-5, with D tentatively TRBD2 (6 bases). The germline V and J ends were trimmed by 4 bases and 0 bases, with 16 bases remaining between them. Looked up from germline, CDR1 is SGDLS and CDR2 is YYNGEE. This CDR3 is built from 16 residues. The CDR3 loop is CASSPHTRDYQETQYF. CDR3 bases: TGTGCCAGCAGCCCGCACACCCGGGACTACCAAGAGACCCAGTACTTC.

The chain employs TRBV6-1 and TRBJ2-5, with 8 bases aligning to TRBD1. V shed 4 bases, J shed 2 bases, and the junction held 15 bases outside the gene matches. The CDR3 has 18 residues. Per germline, CDR1 MNHNS and CDR2 SASEGT. For the CDR3, the DNA is TGTGCCAGCAGTGCGCGGGACAGGCCCTCAAGTTTTCAAGAGACCCAGTACTTC. This translates into CASSARDRPSSFQETQYF.

The rearrangement joins TRBV7-3 to TRBJ2-1; 9 nucleotides agree with TRBD2. Germline loops: CDR1 SGHTA, CDR2 FQGTGA. Trimming cost V 4 bases and J 0 bases; bases outside gene matches: 4. This CDR3 spans 16 amino acids. CDR3 residues: CASSSRRGGSYNEQFF. DNA of the CDR3: TGTGCCAGCAGCTCCCGGCGGGGGGGCTCCTACAATGAGCAGTTCTTC.

The chain couples TRBV6-5 to TRBJ2-2, with D uncertain. In germline, CDR1 is MNHEY, CDR2 SVGAGI. This CDR3 has 15 amino acids. Trimming removed 6 bases at V and 5 bases at J, with 16 bases between. The CDR3 DNA follows: TGTGCCAGCAGCCACGAAGGCTCCGGGACCGGGGAGCTGTTTTTT. Encoded protein: CASSHEGSGTGELFF.

V is TRBV27 and J is TRBJ1-5, with D perhaps matching TRBD1 (6 bases). The CDR3 loop spans 15 amino acids. Germline V gene sequence: CDR1 MNHEY, CDR2 SMNVEV (reference sequence). V was cut by 6 bases and J by 6 bases, with 18 bases left in between. The CDR3 here is CASSSGRGVGQPQHF. In DNA, the CDR3 is TGTGCCAGCAGCTCAGGGAGGGGGGTCGGTCAGCCCCAGCATTTT.

The chain has TRBV7-3 and TRBJ2-3, with D possibly matching TRBD2 (6 bases). CDR1 and CDR2 (germline): SGHTA, FQGTGA. V shed 2 bases and J shed 6 bases, with 15 bases lying between them. This CDR3 is built from 15 residues. The CDR3 coding sequence is TGTGCCAGCAGCTTATATGGCGGGGACGGGGATACGCAGTATTTT. Its protein product is CASSLYGGDGDTQYF.

J is TRBJ1-1 and V is TRBV18; D might be TRBD1 (6 bases). V lost 5 bases and J lost 5, with 9 bases in between. The CDR3 is made up of 12 amino acids. Looked up from germline, CDR1 is KGHSH and CDR2 is LQKENI. Here the CDR3 reads CASSRTATEAFF. CDR3 coding DNA: TGTGCCAGCTCAAGGACAGCAACTGAAGCTTTCTTT. The complete variable domain, with remaining parts taken from reference TRBV18 and TRBJ1-1, reads NAGVMQNPRHLVRRRGQEARLRCSPMKGHSHVYWYRQLPEEGLKFMVYLQKENIIDESGMPKERFSAEFPKEGPSILRIQQVVRGDSAAYFCASSRTATEAFFGQGTRLTVV.

This sequence joins TRBV7-3 and TRBJ1-1; 9 nucleotides align to TRBD1. Germline CDR1 reads SGHTA; CDR2 reads FQGTGA. This CDR3 comprises 19 residues. V lost 2 bases, J lost 4 bases, and 17 bases stayed unmatched. The CDR3 DNA is TGTGCCAGCAGCTTAGGGGGCGTAGGGACAGGGTTTTTTAGCACTGAAGCTTTCTTT. Translated: CASSLGGVGTGFFSTEAFF.

The V call is TRBV3-1 (or the pseudogene TRBV3-2), the J call TRBJ1-2; D remains ambiguous. Germline V gives CDR1 LGHDT, CDR2 YNNKEL (reference sequence). V gave up 0 bases and J gave up 4 bases, with 15 bases separating them. The CDR3 has 16 amino acids. In DNA form, the CDR3 reads TGTGCCAGCAGCCAAGATTCACCTCCGAGGAGCTATGGCTACACCTTC. Translated: CASSQDSPPRSYGYTF.

The rearrangement uses TRBV5-6 and TRBJ1-1, with D possibly being TRBD1 (6 bases). The length of the CDR3 is 16 residues. V was clipped by 6 bases and J by 4 bases, with 22 bases between them. Per the germline V gene, CDR1 is SGHDT and CDR2 is YYEEEE. The CDR3 region has the DNA TGTGCCAGCAACCGAAGGAAGACCCAGGGGAGCACTGAAGCTTTCTTT. Translating it yields CASNRRKTQGSTEAFF.

There are a few counts of this clone. V usage is TRBV2 and J usage is TRBJ1-5; D gene uncertain. This CDR3 is 14 amino acids long. Trimming stripped 3 bases from V and 0 bases from J, with 6 bases between. In germline, CDR1 is SNHLY, CDR2 FYNNEI. The CDR3 sequence: CASSEISSNQPQHF. Here the CDR3 DNA reads TGTGCCAGCAGTGAGATTAGTAGCAATCAGCCCCAGCATTTT.

The rearrangement links TRBV2 to TRBJ2-1; TRBD2 matches 7 bases. V lost 3 bases and J lost 12; bases outside the gene matches: 8. Germline V gives CDR1 SNHLY, CDR2 FYNNEI. The CDR3 has 13 residues. The CDR3 DNA sequence: TGTGCCAGCAGTGACGCGGGCGGGGGTTCGCAGTTCTTC. It is translated as CASSDAGGGSQFF.

The chain employs TRBV4-1 and TRBJ2-1, with D possibly being TRBD2 (6 bases). The CDR3 has 14 amino acids. V was shortened by 3 bases and J by 7 bases, with 13 bases between the two germline ends. The germline CDR1 and CDR2 sequences are MGHRA and YSYEKL. The CDR3 nucleotides read TGCGCCAGCAGCCAGCAACTAGCCTGGAATGAGCAGTTCTTC. Protein sequence: CASSQQLAWNEQFF.

The CDR3 DNA is TGTGCCAGCAGCCAGGCCTATAGAAACGAGCAGTACTTC. Translated: CASSQAYRNEQYF. V and J are TRBV7-2 and TRBJ2-7; no firm D call. Trimming stripped 5 bases from V and 5 bases from J, with 13 bases between. This CDR3 is 13 amino acids long. Germline V lookup: CDR1 SGHTA, CDR2 FQGNSA. Together with reference TRBV7-2 and TRBJ2-7, the CDR3 gives the full variable domain: GAGVSQSPSNKVTEKGKDVELRCDPISGHTALYWYRQSLGQGLEFLIYFQGNSAPDKSGLPSDRFSAERTGGSVSTLTIQRTQQEDSAVYLCASSQAYRNEQYFGPGTRLTVT.

The gene calls are TRBV7-8 and TRBJ1-3; D is undetermined. V lost 3 bases to trimming and J lost 0 bases, with 9 bases between them. The length of the CDR3 is 15 residues. The germline V gene encodes CDR1 SGHVS and CDR2 FQNEAQ. CDR3 in amino acids: CASSFGSRSGNTIYF. The DNA of the CDR3 is TGTGCCAGCAGCTTCGGGTCTCGCTCTGGAAACACCATATATTTT.

The J gene is TRBJ1-6, the V gene TRBV7-9; 7 positions agree with TRBD1. V lost 6 bases and J lost 3; bases outside the gene matches: 8. This CDR3 comprises 16 residues. CDR1 is SEHNR and CDR2 is FQNEAQ in the germline V gene (reference sequence). CDR3 loop: CASSSSGGHYNSPLHF. CDR3 sequence (DNA): TGTGCCAGCAGTTCTTCAGGGGGACACTATAATTCACCCCTCCACTTT.

This clone has more than one count but fewer than ten. V and J are TRBV13 and TRBJ2-1; TRBD1 matches 11 bases. The ends lost 5 bases at V and 8 bases at J; junction bases unmatched: 8. Germline loops: CDR1 PRHDT, CDR2 FYEKMQ (reference sequence). CDR3 length equals 15 residues. CDR3 coding DNA: TGTGCCAGCAGCCCCTGGACAGGGGGCGGGGATGAGCAGTTCTTC. The encoded protein is CASSPWTGGGDEQFF.